Listed here are 28 T cell receptor beta chains from one sample, sequenced in a study of shared clonotypes between healthy human individuals. Measured with immunoSEQ multiplex PCR; TCRdb has only the in-frame clones, and not every one. The table shows over 2 million clones, with 85% to 95% occurring only once. Sequenced material: naive CD4+ T cells from PBMCs. Subset here: CD45RA+ positively selected. These receptors all come from a man between 18 and 29 years old in good health. Some clones in this sample may be carry-over from other donors' samples.

The chain joins TRBV5-4 to TRBJ2-1, with 11 bases fitting TRBD2. Germline V gene lookup returns CDR1 SGHNT and CDR2 YYREEE (reference sequence). Trimming took 3 bases from V and 2 from J; bases not matched to a gene: 1. CDR3 length: 15 residues. As DNA, the CDR3 is TGTGCCAGCAGCTATAGCGGGAGGGCCTACAATGAGCAGTTCTTC. Its protein product is CASSYSGRAYNEQFF.

V is TRBV30 and J is TRBJ1-5, with D unresolved. The CDR3 extends over 13 amino acids. V gave up 2 bases and J gave up 9 bases, with 14 bases separating them. Looked up from germline, CDR1 is GTSNPN and CDR2 is SVGIG (reference sequence). Here the CDR3 DNA reads TGTGCCTGGAGTTTTCCCCGGGGATGGCCCCAGCATTTT. As protein: CAWSFPRGWPQHF.

J is TRBJ2-1 and V is TRBV19; D might be TRBD2 (6 bases). Germline CDR1 and CDR2: LNHDA and SQIVND (reference sequence). The CDR3 spans 15 residues. V was clipped by 6 bases and J by 3 bases, with 15 bases between them. Here the CDR3 DNA reads TGTGCCAGTAGGGCCGGGACTCCCTACTACAATGAGCAGTTCTTC. Its protein is CASRAGTPYYNEQFF. Looking up the rest from reference TRBV19 and TRBJ2-1 gives the full variable domain: DGGITQSPKYLFRKEGQNVTLSCEQNLNHDAMYWYRQDPGQGLRLIYYSQIVNDFQKGDIAEGYSVSREKKESFPLTVTSAQKNPTAFYLCASRAGTPYYNEQFFGPGTRLTVL.

The chain is built from TRBV7-9 and TRBJ1-2, with TRBD1 matching over 10 bases. In germline, CDR1 is SEHNR, CDR2 FQNEAQ (reference sequence). Trimming took 5 bases from V and 8 from J; bases not matched to a gene: 14. CDR3 length: 16 amino acids. CDR3: CASSVLRLGTGDGYTF. The DNA of the CDR3 is TGTGCCAGCAGCGTCCTTCGATTAGGGACAGGGGACGGCTACACCTTC.

This clone was observed a few times. The sample carries other DNA sequences with the same CDR3. The chain carries TRBV9 and TRBJ2-3, with no clear D. The CDR3 totals 14 residues. CDR1 is SGDLS and CDR2 is YYNGEE in the germline V gene. Between the trimmed V and J ends, which lost 0 bases and 0 bases, there was a span of 5 bases. The CDR3 DNA follows: TGTGCCAGCAGCGTAGCCGGAAGCACAGATACGCAGTATTTT. Translated, it gives CASSVAGSTDTQYF.

CDR3 DNA: TGTGCCAGCAGTGCCCCAGACGGGGGAGTAGGCTACGAGCAGTACTTC. Amino acid sequence: CASSAPDGGVGYEQYF. The gene calls are TRBV6-4 and TRBJ2-7, with D possibly TRBD2 on 6 matching bases. Germline-derived CDR1 and CDR2 are MRHNA and SNTAGT. This CDR3 is built from 16 residues. V shed 4 bases and J shed 3 bases, with 19 bases lying between them.

V and J are TRBV7-2 and TRBJ2-7; D perhaps matches TRBD2 (6 bases). The CDR3 consists of 14 residues. The V end lost 5 bases, the J end lost 6 bases, and 17 bases lay between the germline ends. Looked up from germline, CDR1 is SGHTA and CDR2 is FQGNSA. The CDR3: CASSDGLTPVEQYF. In DNA, the CDR3 is TGTGCCAGCAGCGATGGACTAACTCCCGTCGAGCAGTACTTC.

This chain links TRBV6-1 with TRBJ2-7, with 8 bases fitting TRBD2. The CDR3 is made up of 15 amino acids. From germline, CDR1 is MNHNS and CDR2 SASEGT. J was trimmed by 5 bases and V by 1 base; bases with no gene match: 7. The CDR3 DNA reads as TGTGCCAGCAGTGAAGAAGGGCGGGAGGTCGACGAGCAGTACTTC. Amino acids: CASSEEGREVDEQYF.

The chain employs TRBV11-1 and TRBJ1-1; D might be TRBD1 (5 bases). Per the germline V gene, CDR1 is SGHAT and CDR2 is FQDESV (reference sequence). The CDR3 loop spans 14 amino acids. Deletions cut 6 bases from V and 0 bases from J, with 11 bases between. The CDR3 bases are TGTGCCAGCAGTCCGGGACGGATGAACACTGAAGCTTTCTTT. Translating gives CASSPGRMNTEAFF. The full variable domain, completed using reference TRBV11-1 and TRBJ1-1, is EAEVAQSPRYKITEKSQAVAFWCDPISGHATLYWYRQILGQGPELLVQFQDESVVDDSQLPKDRFSAERLKGVDSTLKIQPAELGDSAMYLCASSPGRMNTEAFFGQGTRLTVV.

This chain links TRBV27 with TRBJ1-5; D is possibly TRBD1 (6 bases). The V end lost 6 bases, the J end lost 0 bases, and 24 bases lay between the germline ends. CDR3 size: 19 residues. Germline CDR1 MNHEY, CDR2 SMNVEV (reference sequence). The CDR3 DNA is TGTGCCAGCAGCCATCCCCGGGGGGCCCTACCTTATAGCAATCAGCCCCAGCATTTT. This encodes CASSHPRGALPYSNQPQHF.

In its sample, this clone was seen once. The rearrangement uses TRBV5-1 and TRBJ2-3; TRBD2 aligns across 12 bases. The V gene end was trimmed by 4 bases and the J gene end by 1 base; junction bases not matched to a gene: 4. The CDR3 loop spans 16 amino acids. Looked up from germline, CDR1 is SGHRS and CDR2 is YFSETQ. CDR3 nucleotides: TGCGCCAGCAGCACCGGACTAGCGGGGCGCACAGATACGCAGTATTTT. Translation gives CASSTGLAGRTDTQYF.

The table lists this clone with a count of one. The chain combines TRBV19 with TRBJ2-3; D gene unclear. Germline CDR1 LNHDA, CDR2 SQIVND (reference sequence). The CDR3 totals 16 residues. V gave up 4 bases and J gave up 2 bases, with 16 bases separating them. CDR3 sequence reads: CASSTVSHHPTDTQYF. The CDR3 DNA sequence: TGTGCCAGTAGTACGGTTAGTCACCACCCCACAGATACGCAGTATTTT. The full variable domain, in which reference TRBV19 and TRBJ2-3 provide the parts outside the CDR3, is DGGITQSPKYLFRKEGQNVTLSCEQNLNHDAMYWYRQDPGQGLRLIYYSQIVNDFQKGDIAEGYSVSREKKESFPLTVTSAQKNPTAFYLCASSTVSHHPTDTQYFGPGTRLTVL.

The chain uses TRBV5-4 and TRBJ2-7; 8 bases are a match to TRBD2. Trimming cost V 4 bases and J 3 bases; bases outside gene matches: 15. Germline V CDR1 and CDR2: SGHNT, YYREEE (reference sequence). The CDR3 has 17 amino acids. CDR3 nucleotides: TGTGCCAGCAGCAACTACCCCGGGACGGGAGGGAACTACGAGCAGTACTTC. It yields the protein CASSNYPGTGGNYEQYF.

This clone was detected only once. The chain has TRBV5-1 and TRBJ1-1; unclear D gene. The length of the CDR3 is 15 residues. Germline V gene data show CDR1 as SGHRS and CDR2 as YFSETQ. Trimming took 1 base from V and 1 from J, leaving 11 bases between them. The CDR3 here is CASSLSTKANTEAFF. CDR3 DNA sequence: TGCGCCAGCAGCTTGTCTACTAAAGCGAACACTGAAGCTTTCTTT. The full variable domain, in which reference TRBV5-1 and TRBJ1-1 provide the parts outside the CDR3, is KAGVTQTPRYLIKTRGQQVTLSCSPISGHRSVSWYQQTPGQGLQFLFEYFSETQRNKGNFPGRFSGRQFSNSRSEMNVSTLELGDSALYLCASSLSTKANTEAFFGQGTRLTVV.

The chain has TRBV9 and TRBJ1-4, with D possibly TRBD1 on 5 matching bases. The V gene lost 3 bases and the J gene lost 3 bases, with 15 bases spanning the gap. The V gene's germline CDR1 is SGDLS and CDR2 YYNGEE. The CDR3 spans 16 residues. The CDR3 DNA is TGTGCCAGCAGCGGCACCTCAGGGCGGCCTAATGAAAAACTGTTTTTT. Its translation: CASSGTSGRPNEKLFF. The full variable domain, in which reference TRBV9 and TRBJ1-4 provide the parts outside the CDR3, is DSGVTQTPKHLITATGQRVTLRCSPRSGDLSVYWYQQSLDQGLQFLIQYYNGEERAKGNILERFSAQQFPDLHSELNLSSLELGDSALYFCASSGTSGRPNEKLFFGSGTQLSVL.

A note on this clone: Other DNA sequences in the sample encode the same CDR3. The chain is built from TRBV5-1 and TRBJ1-5, with D unresolved. The CDR3 loop spans 14 amino acids. Trimming left V 0 bases short and J 4 bases short, with 8 bases between. CDR1 is SGHRS and CDR2 is YFSETQ in the germline V gene. CDR3 nucleotides: TGCGCCAGCAGCTTGGAGGGCACTAATCAGCCCCAGCATTTT. It is translated as CASSLEGTNQPQHF. Filled out from reference TRBV5-1 and TRBJ1-5, the complete variable domain reads KAGVTQTPRYLIKTRGQQVTLSCSPISGHRSVSWYQQTPGQGLQFLFEYFSETQRNKGNFPGRFSGRQFSNSRSEMNVSTLELGDSALYLCASSLEGTNQPQHFGDGTRLSIL.

In DNA, the CDR3 is TGTGCCAGCAGCTTACTCCCGACTAGCGGGGCCTACGAGCAGTACTTC. Translating it yields CASSLLPTSGAYEQYF. The chain couples TRBV11-2 to TRBJ2-7; 11 nucleotides agree with TRBD2. CDR1 SGHAT and CDR2 FQNNGV come from the germline V gene. V trimming: 2 bases; J trimming: 2 bases; junction bases outside the gene matches: 5. This CDR3 contains 16 residues.

This chain joins TRBV11-2 and TRBJ2-7; TRBD2 matches at 8 bases. Germline V gene sequence: CDR1 SGHAT, CDR2 FQNNGV. The CDR3 extends over 16 amino acids. With 0 bases clipped from V and 2 bases from J, the junction kept 6 bases outside the gene matches. The CDR3 sequence is CASSLDRQAGAYEQYF. CDR3 nucleotides: TGTGCCAGCAGCTTAGATCGGCAAGCGGGGGCCTACGAGCAGTACTTC.

On this clone: Within the sample, other DNA sequences also encode this same CDR3. The genes are TRBV5-1 and TRBJ2-3; the D is unclear. This CDR3 has 14 residues. V lost 3 bases, J lost 6 bases, and 14 bases lay in between. Germline CDR1 reads SGHRS; CDR2 reads YFSETQ. CDR3 loop: CASSWTSGTDTQYF. The CDR3 DNA reads TGCGCCAGCAGCTGGACCTCAGGTACCGATACGCAGTATTTT. Variable domain in full (rest from reference TRBV5-1 and TRBJ2-3): KAGVTQTPRYLIKTRGQQVTLSCSPISGHRSVSWYQQTPGQGLQFLFEYFSETQRNKGNFPGRFSGRQFSNSRSEMNVSTLELGDSALYLCASSWTSGTDTQYFGPGTRLTVL.

The J gene is TRBJ2-6, the V gene TRBV19; 8 bases fit TRBD1. This CDR3 region has 18 residues. V shed 5 bases, J shed 0 bases, and the junction held 9 bases outside the gene matches. Germline values: CDR1 LNHDA, CDR2 SQIVND (reference sequence). For the CDR3, the DNA is TGTGCCAGTAGTCCAAGGACAGGGAGAGGCTCTGGGGCCAACGTCCTGACTTTC. Translation: CASSPRTGRGSGANVLTF.

The chain is built from TRBV10-3 and TRBJ2-1; 9 nucleotides agree with TRBD2. The CDR3 is 16 residues long. The ends lost 2 bases at V and 5 bases at J; junction bases unmatched: 7. The germline V gene has CDR1 ENHRY and CDR2 SYGVKD. The CDR3 reads CAISEGGSGSDNEQFF. In nucleotides, the CDR3 is TGTGCCATCAGTGAGGGCGGTAGCGGGAGCGACAATGAGCAGTTCTTC.

This clone was observed once. V is TRBV19 and J is TRBJ2-1, with D possibly being TRBD2 (6 bases). V shed 6 bases and J shed 3 bases, with 9 bases lying between them. Germline V CDR1 and CDR2: LNHDA, SQIVND (reference sequence). The CDR3 extends over 13 amino acids. CDR3 amino acids: CASRSGHYNEQFF. The CDR3 region has the DNA TGTGCCAGTAGAAGCGGGCACTACAATGAGCAGTTCTTC.

This clone was detected only once. The chain links TRBV25-1 to TRBJ2-2, with 9 bases matching TRBD2. The CDR3 sequence is 14 residues long. Germline trimming cut 3 bases from V and 7 bases from J; bases unmatched to any gene: 3. Germline CDR1 MGHDK, CDR2 SYGVNS. The CDR3 coding sequence is TGTGCCAGCAGTGACGCTAGCGGGAACGGGGAGCTGTTTTTT. Residues: CASSDASGNGELFF.

CDR3 protein: CASSLDTYSGNTIYF. DNA for the CDR3: TGTGCCAGCAGCTTAGACACTTACTCTGGAAACACCATATATTTT. This chain uses TRBV7-2 with TRBJ1-3; D is undetermined. V was cut by 1 base and J by 0 bases, with 7 bases left in between. Germline CDR1 reads SGHTA; CDR2 reads FQGNSA. The CDR3 has 15 residues.

This chain connects TRBV29-1 to TRBJ1-5; D perhaps matches TRBD1 (5 bases). Germline V gene data show CDR1 as SQVTM and CDR2 as ANQGSEA. This CDR3 region has 14 residues. V was clipped by 4 bases and J by 1 base, with 11 bases between them. The CDR3 reads CSVAFDSSNQPQHF. CDR3 sequence (DNA): TGCAGCGTTGCATTCGACAGCAGCAATCAGCCCCAGCATTTT.

This chain uses TRBV7-3 with TRBJ2-2; TRBD1 matches 10 bases. V dropped 6 bases and J dropped 4; count of bases not matched to a gene: 5. Germline V CDR1 and CDR2: SGHTA, FQGTGA. CDR3 size: 15 residues. The CDR3, as DNA: TGTGCCAGCAGTTTTGGACAGGGGGTCACCGGGGAGCTGTTTTTT. Translated: CASSFGQGVTGELFF.

The rearrangement uses TRBV6-1 and TRBJ2-1; D gene uncertain. The germline V and J ends were trimmed by 7 bases and 0 bases, with 10 bases remaining between them. Germline V gene sequence: CDR1 MNHNS, CDR2 SASEGT. The length of the CDR3 is 14 residues. This CDR3 reads CASTRLNSYNEQFF. CDR3 sequence (DNA): TGTGCCAGCACACGACTCAACTCCTACAATGAGCAGTTCTTC.

The J gene is TRBJ2-7, the V gene TRBV2; tentative D call: TRBD1 (5 bases). This CDR3 comprises 12 residues. Germline CDR1 and CDR2: SNHLY and FYNNEI. The V end lost 6 bases, the J end lost 7 bases, and 13 bases lay between the germline ends. As DNA, the CDR3 is TGTGCCAGCAGCGCTGACAGCGTGGAGCAGTACTTC. Translating gives CASSADSVEQYF.